One and the same sample provided the 17 T cell receptor beta chains below, sequenced in a study of cytomegalovirus exposure and HLA in healthy donors. Generated by immunoSEQ multiplex PCR, the TCRdb table keeps only in-frame clones and is missing some. The table lists 200,000 to 250,000 clones, roughly 87% of them singletons. The sequencing input was PBMCs. The receptors stem from a woman aged 18-35 years in good health and CMV-seropositive.

The V gene is TRBV19, the J gene TRBJ1-1, with a tentative D call TRBD1 (5 bases). Germline V gene lookup returns CDR1 LNHDA and CDR2 SQIVND (reference sequence). The V gene lost 7 bases and the J gene lost 1 base, with 13 bases spanning the gap. There are 14 residues in the CDR3. In nucleotides, the CDR3 is TGTGCCAGTACCGACCGACAGCAGAACACTGAAGCTTTCTTT. Translated: CASTDRQQNTEAFF.

The V gene is TRBV30, the J gene TRBJ2-7, with a possible D match to TRBD1 (6 bases). Trimming removed 3 bases from V and 2 bases from J, with 11 bases in between. The CDR3 runs 13 residues. Germline CDR1 reads GTSNPN; CDR2 reads SVGIG (reference sequence). The CDR3 nucleotides read TGTGCCTGGAGGCAACAGGGTACCTACGAGCAGTACTTC. It is translated as CAWRQQGTYEQYF.

The chain couples TRBV27 to TRBJ1-4, with 10 bases identical to TRBD1. From germline, CDR1 is MNHEY and CDR2 SMNVEV (reference sequence). V shed 6 bases, J shed 6 bases, and the junction held 10 bases outside the gene matches. The CDR3 is 16 residues long. CDR3 loop: CASSPRQGAAHEKLFF. The CDR3 bases are TGTGCCAGCAGCCCCAGACAGGGGGCTGCTCATGAAAAACTGTTTTTT.

This clone occurred once. The genes are TRBV5-8 and TRBJ1-2, with 9 bases identical to TRBD1. CDR3 size: 14 residues. Germline V CDR1 and CDR2: SGHTS, YDEGEE. With V trimmed by 4 bases and J by 2 bases, 3 bases remained unmatched. Here the CDR3 DNA reads TGTGCCAGCAGCGGGGGGACAGGGAACTATGGCTACACCTTC. Translating gives CASSGGTGNYGYTF. Variable domain in full (rest from reference TRBV5-8 and TRBJ1-2): EAGVTQSPTHLIKTRGQQATLRCSPISGHTSVYWYQQALGLGLQFLLWYDEGEERNRGNFPPRFSGRQFPNYSSELNVNALELEDSALYLCASSGGTGNYGYTFGSGTRLTVV.

This clone was seen a few times. At one end the junction does not follow the germline gene, possibly because of a read error. The J gene is TRBJ1-2, the V gene TRBV29-1; the match to TRBD1 covers 7 bases. The germline V gene has CDR1 SQVTM and CDR2 ANQGSEA. This CDR3 is 8 amino acids long. CDR3 bases: TGCAGCGGCGACAGGGCGGTCTTC. Amino acid sequence: CSGDRAVF.

CDR3 sequence (DNA): TGTGCCAGCAGCCAACCCGAGGACTTTAATAAGCCGCAGTACTTC. Encoded protein: CASSQPEDFNKPQYF. The gene calls are TRBV11-2 and TRBJ2-7; D may be TRBD2 (5 bases). The germline gives CDR1 SGHAT, CDR2 FQNNGV. This CDR3 is built from 15 residues. Trimming stripped 5 bases from V and 9 bases from J, with 23 bases between.

This clone has only one observation. J is TRBJ1-2 and V is TRBV14, with TRBD1 matching 8 bases. The CDR3 runs 18 residues. V shed 4 bases, J shed 7 bases, and the junction held 20 bases outside the gene matches. Germline V lookup: CDR1 SGHDN, CDR2 FVKESK. The CDR3 DNA is TGTGCCAGCAGCCTAACCACCGGGGACCAGGGGGCGCGTGCTGGCTACACCTTC. Its translation is CASSLTTGDQGARAGYTF.

The table lists this clone with a few counts. V is TRBV23-1 and J is TRBJ1-4; D ambiguous. TRBV23-1 is an open reading frame, and its role is uncertain. Trimming cost V 4 bases and J 0 bases, with 12 bases left between them. The CDR3 contains 16 residues. This CDR3 reads CASSREWAATNEKLFF. CDR3 sequence (DNA): TGCGCCAGCAGTCGGGAGTGGGCTGCAACTAATGAAAAACTGTTTTTT.

The chain is built from TRBV4-1 and TRBJ2-2, with D unresolved. CDR1 MGHRA and CDR2 YSYEKL come from the germline V gene. V dropped 1 base and J dropped 8 bases, with 8 bases sitting between them. The CDR3 length is 13 residues. CDR3 nucleotides: TGCGCCAGCAGCCAAGGGCCCCCGGGGGAGCTGTTTTTT. This sequence encodes CASSQGPPGELFF.

This chain uses TRBV5-6 with TRBJ1-5; TRBD1 matches 10 bases. After removal of 4 bases from V and 7 bases from J, the junction contained 5 bases not matched to a gene. In germline, CDR1 is SGHDT, CDR2 YYEEEE. The length of the CDR3 is 14 residues. The CDR3 DNA sequence: TGTGCCAGCAGCGCGGGGACAGGGGCACAGCCCCAGCATTTT. It translates to CASSAGTGAQPQHF.

The rearrangement links TRBV6-5 to TRBJ2-1; 11 bases align to TRBD2. This CDR3 contains 15 residues. Germline V CDR1 and CDR2: MNHEY, SVGAGI. The junction had 1 base not matched to a gene; V was cut back by 0 bases and J by 6 bases. The CDR3 DNA sequence: TGTGCCAGCAGTTACTCGACTAGCGGGGCCAATGAGCAGTTCTTC. Translation gives CASSYSTSGANEQFF.

The chain carries TRBV19 and TRBJ2-1; 9 bases map to TRBD1. V lost 10 bases to trimming and J lost 9 bases; unmatched junction nucleotides: 10. The CDR3 runs 13 residues. Germline CDR1 is LNHDA and CDR2 is SQIVND (reference sequence). CDR3 DNA sequence: TGTGCCACATCATACAGGGGGCAAGGTGAGCAGTTCTTC. Translating it yields CATSYRGQGEQFF.

V usage is TRBV5-1 and J usage is TRBJ1-1, with 9 bases fitting TRBD1. Germline-derived CDR1 and CDR2 are SGHRS and YFSETQ. V shed 3 bases, J shed 3 bases, and the junction held 9 bases outside the gene matches. CDR3 length equals 16 residues. The CDR3 DNA reads TGCGCCAGCAGCTGGAGGACAGGGGAGTTAGACACTGAAGCTTTCTTT. As protein: CASSWRTGELDTEAFF.

This rearrangement joins TRBV5-1 to TRBJ2-7, with TRBD1 matching 8 bases. With 4 bases clipped from V and 5 bases from J, the junction kept 5 bases outside the gene matches. Germline CDR1 and CDR2: SGHRS and YFSETQ. The CDR3 extends over 13 amino acids. The CDR3 protein is CASSPQGADEQYF. Here the CDR3 DNA reads TGCGCCAGCAGCCCTCAGGGGGCCGACGAGCAGTACTTC.

The J gene is TRBJ2-1, the V gene TRBV5-1; 9 bases align to TRBD2. The CDR3 sequence is 15 residues long. V lost 4 bases and J lost 7; bases outside the gene matches: 9. Per the germline V gene, CDR1 is SGHRS and CDR2 is YFSETQ. This CDR3 reads CASSGGTSLHNEQFF. The CDR3 DNA sequence: TGCGCCAGCAGCGGTGGGACTAGCTTACATAATGAGCAGTTCTTC.

This clone was observed once. The CDR3 DNA sequence: TGTGCCAGCAGCTGGGGCACTTCCTACGAGCAGTACTTC. It encodes CASSWGTSYEQYF. This chain uses TRBV5-4 with TRBJ2-7; D perhaps matches TRBD1 (5 bases). The ends were cut back, 3 bases at V and 1 base at J, with 8 bases in the middle. Germline V gene lookup returns CDR1 SGHNT and CDR2 YYREEE (reference sequence). The CDR3 contains 13 residues.

The V and J genes are TRBV30 and TRBJ2-2; 13 nucleotides line up with TRBD2. The germline CDR1 and CDR2 sequences are GTSNPN and SVGIG (reference sequence). The CDR3 spans 16 residues. Trimming cost V 5 bases and J 5 bases; bases outside gene matches: 8. The CDR3 sequence is CAWVPGLAGITGELFF. The CDR3 DNA reads as TGTGCCTGGGTACCGGGACTAGCGGGAATAACCGGGGAGCTGTTTTTT.